This TCR beta chain was recorded in a study of T cells expressing NK-cell markers (TCRdb year 2020). With regard to the full study: Seven or eight donors provided sorted CD3+CD56+NKG2C+, CD3+CD56+NKG2C- and CD3+CD56-NKG2C+ T-cell subsets, whose TCR beta-chain repertoires were profiled. Among the eight sequenced donors, only one was HCMV-seronegative, while the other seven were HCMV-seropositive. The eight sequenced donors were randomly selected healthy volunteers, three men and five women. The libraries were sequenced on Illumina HiSeq 2000/2500, MiSeq or NextSeq, producing 2 x 150 bp reads.

On the study overall, not on this receptor specifically: Whether the expanded NKG2C-expressing T cell clones were specific for HCMV antigens was left unclear. Those dominant clonotypes were again the most abundant among CD3+CD56-NKG2C+ cells in a handful of donors, at about 28.3-60.1%. For roughly six donors, the dominant CD3+CD56+NKG2C+ clonotypes were among the top 10 CD8+ clonotypes and accounted for about 1.0-7.5% of CD8+ T cells.

A note on this clonotype: This receptor's antigen is unknown.

HCMV serostatus was determined by detecting HCMV-specific IgG in serum with a commercial ELISA kit. Peripheral blood mononuclear cells were isolated from blood by Ficoll density gradient centrifugation. The sample was run on an Illumina HiSeq 2000. 5'RACE template switching, by which a universal primer site and unique molecular identifiers were added, was used to make TCR beta cDNA libraries. cDNA synthesis was primed from the TCR beta constant segment, followed by two successive PCR amplification steps. Per the original workflow: MIGEC was used to demultiplex reads and group the reads by UMI, and MiTCR was used to assemble and quantify clonotypes. To exclude erroneous sequences, any TCR cDNA sequence not supported by at least two reads was discarded. The tcR package was used for downstream repertoire analysis, and clonotypes were matched across fractions by CDR3 nucleotide sequence plus V segment. Antigen specificity was annotated against VDJdb with VDJmatch, allowing one amino acid substitution in CDR3. Once TCRdb had reprocessed the reads, it stored one entry per CDR3 protein sequence and supplied no DNA. TCRdb assigned the V and J calls; the authors' analysis was not used. This sample's table contains 90,000 to 130,000 distinct CDR3 sequences. The ten largest clones take up about 18% of the sample.

Reading the germline V gene (reference sequence) gives CDR1 DFQATT and CDR2 SNEGSKA. Taken from cysteine to phenylalanine, the CDR3 has 13 residues. No DNA accompanies this entry. This TCR was sampled from a woman aged 18 to 75 in good health. The sample comprised blood T cells: a sorted CD56 or NKG2C T cell subset, CD4+ or CD8+ T cells, or bulk PBMC T cells (not recorded which). This receptor chain uses TRBV20-1 and TRBJ1-5; TCRdb's D gene call, TRBD1, goes unchecked for lack of DNA. This receptor carries the CDR3 CSARWGSEEPQHF.